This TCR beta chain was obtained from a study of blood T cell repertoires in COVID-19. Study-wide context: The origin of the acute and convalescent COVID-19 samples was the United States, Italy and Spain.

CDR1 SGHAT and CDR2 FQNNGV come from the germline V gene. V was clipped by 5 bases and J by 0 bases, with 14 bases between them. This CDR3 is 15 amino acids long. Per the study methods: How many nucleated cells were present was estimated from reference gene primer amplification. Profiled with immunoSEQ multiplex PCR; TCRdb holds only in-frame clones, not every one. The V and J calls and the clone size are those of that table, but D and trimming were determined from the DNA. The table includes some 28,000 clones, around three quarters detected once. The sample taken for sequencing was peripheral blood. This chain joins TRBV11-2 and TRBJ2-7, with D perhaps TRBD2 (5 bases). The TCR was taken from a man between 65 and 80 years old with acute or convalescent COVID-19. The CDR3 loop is CASSNVLVASYEQYF. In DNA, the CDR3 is TGTGCCAGCAGCAACGTACTAGTGGCCTCCTACGAGCAGTACTTC.